This record covers a single T cell receptor (beta chain). This sample stems from a study of control samples from healthy donors and cancer patients. Clones were sequenced by immunoSEQ multiplex PCR, and TCRdb holds only the in-frame ones, with some missing. The table lists about 150,000 clones, about 94% of them singletons. Looked up from germline, CDR1 is MNHEY and CDR2 is SVGAGI. CDR3 size: 15 residues. Trimming removed 7 bases from V and 1 base from J, with 16 bases in between. The TCR comes from a man between 35 and 55 years old in good health. Sequencing was carried out using blood. The chain couples TRBV6-5 to TRBJ1-1; D is perhaps TRBD1 (5 bases). CDR3 sequence reads: CASIHGGAGNTEAFF. The CDR3 coding sequence is TGTGCCAGCATCCACGGAGGGGCGGGGAACACTGAAGCTTTCTTT.